These 3 T cell receptor beta chains share one sample of origin, sequenced in a study of breast tumors, draining lymph nodes, adjacent tissues. TCRdb redid the calling of the multiplex PCR reads with MiXCR, one entry per CDR3 protein. The table shows more than 50,000 distinct CDR3 sequences, with approximately 57% occurring only once. Sequencing used breast tumor tissue. The receptors come from a female donor with breast cancer. Some clones in this sample may be carry-over from other donors' samples.

This chain connects TRBV19 to TRBJ1-5, with D possibly matching TRBD1 (5 bases). The length of the CDR3 is 14 residues. Germline V gene data show CDR1 as LNHDA and CDR2 as SQIVND (reference sequence). V lost 6 bases and J lost 7, with 16 bases in between. The chain's CDR3 is CASSIYGDGQPQHF. The CDR3 DNA reads as TGTGCCAGTAGCATTTACGGGGACGGGCAGCCCCAGCATTTT.

Points on this clonotype: The junction and the germline gene differ at one end; a read error may be behind it. The gene calls are TRBV3-1 and TRBJ2-1, with TRBD2 identical over 9 bases. Germline V gene lookup returns CDR1 LGHDT and CDR2 YNNKEL (reference sequence). The CDR3 covers 16 residues. The CDR3 loop is CASSQFLAGSRNAQLF. The CDR3 DNA reads TGTGCCAGCAGCCAATTCCTAGCGGGGAGCCGCAATGCGCAGCTCTTC.

In its sample, this clonotype was seen many times. The chain recombines TRBV19 with TRBJ1-4; TRBD1 agrees at 7 bases. This CDR3 is built from 15 residues. Germline assignment: CDR1 LNHDA and CDR2 SQIVND (reference sequence). J lost 8 bases, V lost 3 bases, and 9 bases had no gene match. The CDR3 DNA reads TGTGCCAGTAGTATCAAGACAGGGTTAGACGAAAAACTGTTTTTT. It codes for CASSIKTGLDEKLFF.